This T cell receptor beta chain was identified during a study of a mutant IDH1 vaccine in newly diagnosed glioma. Germline V CDR1 and CDR2: SQVTM, ANQGSEA. The CDR3 is 13 residues long. V was shortened by 5 bases and J by 0 bases, with 8 bases between the two germline ends. Whole-study findings and limits: Pseudoprogression appears to have had no connection to changes in top peripheral T cell clonotypes.

Time point defined: baseline, week 1 (first vaccination visit). Noted treatment: pre-vaccination baseline after standard-of-care therapy. Donors had new WHO grade 3 or 4 IDH1-mutant, ATRX-lost astrocytomas. Sequenced by immunoSEQ multiplex PCR; TCRdb stores in-frame clones only, minus some. Found here are fewer than 40,000 clones, more than 65% of them singletons; the top ten hold about 21%. A remark on this clone: The antigen remains undetermined.

The chain employs TRBV29-1 and TRBJ2-1; tentatively, D is TRBD1 or TRBD2 (5 bases each). This clonotype was sampled from a man aged 25 to 40 with glioma. The source material was PBMCs, sampled from a glioma patient treated with radiotherapy, temozolomide or both. The CDR3 is CSVLGTSYNEQFF. The CDR3 DNA sequence: TGCAGCGTTTTAGGGACCTCCTACAATGAGCAGTTCTTC.